This T cell receptor beta chain comes out of a study of blood T cell repertoires in COVID-19. Overall study context: Samples came from the United States, Italy and Spain, spanning acute and convalescent COVID-19. In each case, the material was cDNA or gDNA derived from T cells, B-cell-depleted T cells, or PBMCs.

The V gene's germline CDR1 is SQVTM and CDR2 ANQGSEA. V dropped 6 bases and J dropped 8 bases, with 20 bases sitting between them. The CDR3 loop spans 14 amino acids. In the original analysis: Estimates of nucleated cell counts were drawn from the amplification of reference gene primers. The table came from immunoSEQ multiplex PCR; TCRdb's copy has only in-frame clones and leaves some out. V, J and clone size were drawn from that table, and D and trimming were deduced from the DNA. The sample lists almost 80,000 clones; 75% to 95% were seen once. The V call is TRBV29-1, the J call TRBJ2-1; tentatively, D is TRBD2 (7 bases). The sequence was collected from a woman of 80 years or more with acute or convalescent COVID-19. The source material was peripheral blood. CDR3 region: CSVLVRGAVDEQFF. CDR3 sequence (DNA): TGCAGCGTGCTAGTCCGGGGGGCCGTGGATGAGCAGTTCTTC.